This T cell receptor beta chain was observed in a study of blood T cell repertoires in COVID-19. As for the study in general: The United States, Italy and Spain provided the acute and convalescent COVID-19 samples.

As processed by the authors: The authors estimated nucleated cell counts from reference gene primer amplification. Only in-frame clones appear in the TCRdb table, and some are missing; sequencing was by immunoSEQ multiplex PCR. The V and J calls and the clone size are those of that table, but D and trimming were determined from the DNA. The sample comprises about 170,000 clones, roughly 84% of which are singletons, and roughly 2.9% rests with the top ten. The sample consisted of peripheral blood. The receptor was isolated from a woman aged 55-75 years with acute or convalescent COVID-19.

Here the CDR3 reads CASSRDRGDTQYF. In nucleotides, the CDR3 is TGTGCCAGCAGCCGGGACAGGGGGGATACGCAGTATTTT. This sequence joins TRBV7-2 and TRBJ2-3, with 11 bases lining up with TRBD1. Germline CDR1 is SGHTA and CDR2 is FQGNSA. V shed 5 bases, J shed 6 bases, and the junction held 1 base outside the gene matches. The CDR3 is made up of 13 amino acids.